This is a list of T cell receptor beta chains from one sample in a study of blood T cell repertoires in COVID-19. The repertoire was sequenced with immunoSEQ multiplex PCR; TCRdb's copy has only in-frame clones and lacks some. The table shows 390,000 or so clones, with roughly 90% occurring only once. Sequencing was performed on peripheral blood. The origin of the receptors is a woman aged 30 to 39 with COVID-19, enrolled during active disease. The CDR3 runs from the conserved cysteine through the conserved F or W. The D gene is left open where the match is weak. Only some rows state a clone size, as once, few, many or a class for expanded clones.

CDR3: CASSSLPRGRGGTEAFF
DNA: TGTGCCAGCAGTTCCCTACCCCGGGGCCGAGGGGGCACTGAAGCTTTCTTT
D: NA
J: TRBJ1-1
V: TRBV6-2/TRBV6-3
size: NA

CDR3: CASSSQGVGLGYGYTF
DNA: TGTGCCAGTAGTTCACAGGGGGTCGGCCTAGGCTATGGCTACACCTTC
D: TRBD1
J: TRBJ1-2
V: TRBV19
size: NA

CDR3: CASSSRTPAEYNEQFF
DNA: TGTGCCAGCAGTTCGCGGACACCAGCCGAATACAATGAGCAGTTCTTC
D: NA
J: TRBJ2-1
V: TRBV28
size: NA

CDR3: CASSLDRGSGVDGYTF
DNA: TGTGCCAGCTCGCTCGACCGGGGGTCAGGCGTCGATGGCTACACCTTC
D: NA
J: TRBJ1-2
V: TRBV18
size: NA

CDR3: CASTTEESGNTIYF
DNA: TGTGCCAGTACCACGGAGGAGTCTGGAAACACCATATATTTT
D: NA
J: TRBJ1-3
V: TRBV19
size: NA

CDR3: CASSLVAGSTEAFF
DNA: TGTGCCAGCAGCTTAGTGGCAGGCTCCACTGAAGCTTTCTTT
D: NA
J: TRBJ1-1
V: TRBV7-8
size: once

CDR3: CASSLGGGTSNNYGYTF
DNA: TGTGCCAGCAGCTTAGGTGGGGGGACCTCCAATAACTATGGCTACACCTTC
D: NA
J: TRBJ1-2
V: TRBV7-2
size: once

CDR3: CASIRTSGSYEQFF
DNA: TGTGCCAGTATAAGGACTAGCGGGAGCTATGAGCAGTTCTTC
D: TRBD2
J: TRBJ2-1
V: TRBV19
size: NA

CDR3: CASSISRGTEAFF
DNA: TGTGCCAGTAGTATATCCCGAGGGACTGAAGCTTTCTTT
D: NA
J: TRBJ1-1
V: TRBV19
size: NA

CDR3: CASRSETGASLIF
DNA: TGTGCCAGCAGGTCCGAAACAGGGGCCTCCCTAATTTTT
D: TRBD1
J: TRBJ1-1
V: TRBV6-6
size: NA

CDR3: CASSGSGLATNTDTQYF
DNA: TGTGCCAGCTCCGGATCCGGGCTAGCGACTAACACAGATACGCAGTATTTT
D: NA
J: TRBJ2-3
V: TRBV7-8
size: NA

CDR3: CASSLKGLAGITAGELFF
DNA: TGCGCCAGCAGCTTAAAAGGACTAGCGGGAATAACGGCCGGGGAGCTGTTTTTT
D: TRBD2
J: TRBJ2-2
V: TRBV5-1
size: NA

CDR3: CASSRSGANTGELFF
DNA: TGTGCCAGCAGCCGGAGCGGAGCGAACACCGGGGAGCTGTTTTTT
D: NA
J: TRBJ2-2
V: TRBV5-4
size: NA

CDR3: CASSYYSGLGTDTQYF
DNA: TGTGCCAGCAGTTACTACTCGGGACTAGGCACAGATACGCAGTATTTT
D: TRBD2
J: TRBJ2-3
V: TRBV6-2/TRBV6-3
size: once

CDR3: CAWSVSAGDLGTQYF
DNA: TGTGCCTGGAGTGTGTCGGCGGGAGACTTGGGAACGCAGTATTTT
D: TRBD2
J: TRBJ2-3
V: TRBV30
size: NA

CDR3: CASSSGQFLGYTF
DNA: TGTGCCAGCAGTTCGGGACAGTTTCTTGGCTACACCTTC
D: TRBD1
J: TRBJ1-2
V: TRBV28
size: NA

CDR3: CASSYGTGGGVPQHF
DNA: TGTGCCAGCAGTTACGGGACAGGGGGCGGTGTGCCCCAGCATTTT
D: TRBD1
J: TRBJ1-5
V: TRBV6-5
size: NA

CDR3: CASSFGLTANTGELFF
DNA: TGTGCCAGCAGTTTCGGTCTCACCGCGAACACCGGGGAGCTGTTTTTT
D: NA
J: TRBJ2-2
V: TRBV28
size: NA

CDR3: CASSQEKGVNTEAFF
DNA: TGTGCCAGCAGCCAAGAAAAGGGGGTGAACACTGAAGCTTTCTTT
D: NA
J: TRBJ1-1
V: TRBV14
size: NA

CDR3: CASRRTAGTGTTGELFF
DNA: TGTGCCAGCAGACGGACCGCGGGGACAGGGACCACCGGGGAGCTGTTTTTT
D: TRBD1
J: TRBJ2-2
V: TRBV27
size: NA

CDR3: CASSLAVTGVTDTQYF
DNA: TGTGCCAGCAGCTTAGCTGTGACAGGGGTCACAGATACGCAGTATTTT
D: TRBD1
J: TRBJ2-3
V: TRBV11-1
size: NA